This T cell receptor beta chain was sequenced for a study of T cells in Graves' hyperthyroidism and ophthalmopathy. Researchers amplified the TCR beta CDR3 regions from RNA transcripts. Initially, a first-round RT-PCR of the TCR CDR3 employed the HTBI primer set. TCRdb itself ran the multiplex PCR reads through MiXCR, one entry per CDR3 protein. The sample lists approximately 430,000 distinct CDR3 sequences, 15% to 18% occurring once. Germline V lookup: CDR1 SGHVS, CDR2 FQNEAQ. Trimming took off 1 base at V and 1 base at J, with 17 bases between the two ends. The CDR3 extends over 17 amino acids. A patient was excluded if there was uncontrolled infection, other autoimmune disease, pregnancy or lactation. The PBMCs were taken from 10 ml of fresh peripheral blood.

Material for sequencing was blood. The rearrangement joins TRBV7-8 to TRBJ2-7; D may match TRBD1 or TRBD2 (6 bases each). The clonotype originates from a young woman with Graves' hyperthyroidism. CDR3 nucleotide sequence: TGTGCCAGCAGCTTAGGAGCGCCGGGGGCGCGATCCTACGAGCAGTACTTC. Amino acids: CASSLGAPGARSYEQYF.